Listed below are T cell receptor beta chains from one sample, sequenced in a study of cytomegalovirus exposure and HLA in healthy donors. Profiling relied on immunoSEQ multiplex PCR, and the TCRdb table lists in-frame clones only, not all of them. The repertoire holds fewer than 200,000 clones, with 96% as singletons. Sequenced material: PBMCs. The receptors originated from a woman under 30 in good health and CMV-seronegative. Both conserved end residues are part of each CDR3. Fields, in order: D gene, V gene, J gene, CDR3 protein, CDR3 DNA. A D gene is named only where the DNA matches it firmly.

TRBD1	TRBV4-2	TRBJ2-7	CASSRQGSYEQYF	TGTGCCAGCAGCCGACAGGGGTCCTACGAGCAGTACTTC
-	TRBV4-3	TRBJ2-3	CASSQDGTDTQYF	TGCGCCAGCAGCCAAGACGGGACAGATACGCAGTATTTT
TRBD2	TRBV30	TRBJ2-1	CAWSVQLAGGSEQFF	TGTGCCTGGAGTGTACAACTAGCGGGGGGCAGTGAGCAGTTCTTC
TRBD1	TRBV2	TRBJ1-1	CASSDRALNTEAFF	TGTGCCAGCAGCGACAGGGCCCTGAACACTGAAGCTTTCTTT
-	TRBV5-5	TRBJ1-2	CASSSLTTGANYGYTF	TGTGCCAGCAGCTCGCTTACGACAGGAGCTAACTATGGCTACACCTTC
TRBD2	TRBV29-1	TRBJ2-3	CSSRTSGTDTQYF	TGCAGCTCCCGGACTAGCGGCACAGATACGCAGTATTTT
-	TRBV5-4	TRBJ1-1	CASSLTFPIGGGAGAFF	TGTGCCAGCAGCTTGACCTTCCCCATCGGGGGGGGCGCGGGAGCTTTCTTT
TRBD1	TRBV18	TRBJ1-1	CASSPLGQAEAFF	TGTGCCAGCTCACCCCTAGGACAGGCTGAAGCTTTCTTT
-	TRBV27	TRBJ2-7	CASSLWGSVEQYF	TGTGCCAGCAGTTTATGGGGTAGCGTCGAGCAGTACTTC
TRBD2	TRBV7-2	TRBJ2-3	CASSFPSGPDRDTQYF	TGTGCCAGCAGCTTCCCTAGCGGGCCCGACCGCGATACGCAGTATTTT
TRBD2	TRBV27	TRBJ2-1	CASSERWTSGPLSSYNEQFF	TGTGCCAGCAGTGAGCGATGGACTAGCGGGCCCTTGAGCTCCTACAATGAGCAGTTCTTC
TRBD1	TRBV6-5	TRBJ2-7	CASSAGTGSGQYF	TGTGCCAGCAGTGCCGGGACAGGTAGCGGGCAGTACTTC
-	TRBV7-9	TRBJ1-2	CASSLDSGRGRYGYTF	TGTGCCAGCAGCTTAGACAGTGGCAGGGGTAGGTATGGCTACACCTTC
TRBD1	TRBV29-1	TRBJ2-2	CSVAPALTRTGETGELFF	TGCAGCGTTGCCCCGGCACTGACGCGGACAGGGGAAACCGGGGAGCTGTTTTTT